This T cell receptor (beta chain) was sequenced during a study of blood T cell repertoires in COVID-19. About the research overall: Acute and convalescent COVID-19 specimens originated in the United States, Italy and Spain.

Germline CDR1 and CDR2: MNHEY and SVGAGI. This CDR3 is built from 16 residues. V was clipped by 4 bases and J by 6 bases; unmatched bases: 10. This table comes from immunoSEQ multiplex PCR, and its TCRdb copy is limited to in-frame clones, with some not included. Of some 230,000 clones listed, roughly 84% are singletons. Material: peripheral blood. The TCR was taken from a woman under 40 who had recovered from COVID-19. The chain combines TRBV6-5 with TRBJ2-1; TRBD2 agrees at 9 bases. The chain's CDR3 is CASSSLAGRTSNEQFF. CDR3 bases: TGTGCCAGCAGTTCGCTAGCGGGAAGGACTAGCAATGAGCAGTTCTTC.